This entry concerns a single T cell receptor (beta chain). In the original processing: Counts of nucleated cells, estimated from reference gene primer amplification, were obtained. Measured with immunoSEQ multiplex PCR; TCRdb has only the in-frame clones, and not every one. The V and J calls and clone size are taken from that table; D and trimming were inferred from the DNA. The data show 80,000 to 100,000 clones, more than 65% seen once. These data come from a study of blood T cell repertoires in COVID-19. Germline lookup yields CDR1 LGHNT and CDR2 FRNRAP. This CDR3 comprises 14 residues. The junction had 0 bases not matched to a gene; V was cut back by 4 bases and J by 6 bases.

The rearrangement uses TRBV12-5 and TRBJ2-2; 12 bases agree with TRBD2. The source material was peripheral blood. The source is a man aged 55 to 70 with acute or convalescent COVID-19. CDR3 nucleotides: TGTGCTAGTGGTTCTAGCGGGGGGGCCGGGGAGCTGTTTTTT. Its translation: CASGSSGGAGELFF.